This paragraph reports one TCR beta chain. TCRdb reprocessed the 5' RACE reads; each CDR3 protein has one entry and no DNA is given. The sample totals about 390,000 distinct CDR3 sequences. The data belong to a study of T cells expressing NK-cell markers. The sequenced material came from blood T cells: a sorted CD56 or NKG2C T cell subset, CD4+ or CD8+ T cells, or bulk PBMC T cells (not recorded which). The sequence was obtained from a woman between 50 and 59 years old in good health.

This CDR3 is CASSDFLAGGLQYF. The chain couples TRBV10-1 to TRBJ2-3; the D call from TCRdb, TRBD2, cannot be confirmed without DNA. The germline V gene has CDR1 WNHNN and CDR2 SYGVQD (reference sequence). This CDR3 contains 14 residues.